This TCR beta chain was captured by sequencing in a study of blood T cell repertoires in COVID-19. About the study: The United States, Italy and Spain provided the acute and convalescent COVID-19 samples. T cells, B-cell-depleted T cells, or PBMCs provided the cDNA or gDNA that served as material.

The CDR3 has 17 amino acids. CDR1 SGHRS and CDR2 YFSETQ come from the germline V gene. The V gene lost 7 bases and the J gene lost 8 bases, with 28 bases spanning the gap. Repertoires were generated with immunoSEQ multiplex PCR, while TCRdb's copy carries only in-frame clones and drops some. Found here are around 53,000 clones, approximately 87% of them singletons; the top ten hold less than 4%. The rearrangement joins TRBV5-1 to TRBJ1-3; perhaps TRBD1 as D (5 bases). This TCR derives from a man aged 45-65 years with acute or convalescent COVID-19. Specimen: peripheral blood. The CDR3 spells CASSATLFSDSPYTIYF. The CDR3 DNA follows: TGCGCCAGCTCCGCTACTCTTTTCTCTGACAGTCCGTACACCATATATTTT.